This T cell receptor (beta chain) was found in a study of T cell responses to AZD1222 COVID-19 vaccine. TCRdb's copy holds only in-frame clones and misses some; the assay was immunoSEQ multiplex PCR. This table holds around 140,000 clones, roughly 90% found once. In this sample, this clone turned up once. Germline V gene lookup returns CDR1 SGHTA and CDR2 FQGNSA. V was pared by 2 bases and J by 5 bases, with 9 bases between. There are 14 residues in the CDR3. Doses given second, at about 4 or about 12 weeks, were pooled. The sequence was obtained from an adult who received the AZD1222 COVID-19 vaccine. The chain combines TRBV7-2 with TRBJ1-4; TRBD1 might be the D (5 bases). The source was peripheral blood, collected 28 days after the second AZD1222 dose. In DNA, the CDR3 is TGTGCCAGCAGCTTAAGAGGGGAGAATGAAAAACTGTTTTTT. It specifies CASSLRGENEKLFF.